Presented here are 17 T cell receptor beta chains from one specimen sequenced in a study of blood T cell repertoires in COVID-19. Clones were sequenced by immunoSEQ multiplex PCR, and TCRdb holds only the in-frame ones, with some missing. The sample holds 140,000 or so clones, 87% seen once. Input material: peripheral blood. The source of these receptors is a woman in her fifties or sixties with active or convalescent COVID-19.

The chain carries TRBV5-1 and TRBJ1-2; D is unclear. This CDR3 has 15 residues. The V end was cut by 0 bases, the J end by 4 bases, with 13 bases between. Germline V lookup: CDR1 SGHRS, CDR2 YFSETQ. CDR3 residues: CASSLAGGIVYGYTF. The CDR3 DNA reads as TGCGCCAGCAGCTTGGCCGGAGGGATCGTCTATGGCTACACCTTC.

The CDR3 DNA reads TGTGCCAGCAGCTCCACAGGGGTAGGTCAGCCCCAGCATTTT. Residues: CASSSTGVGQPQHF. The V gene is TRBV5-6, the J gene TRBJ1-5; 7 bases are shared with TRBD1. CDR3 size: 14 residues. Germline V CDR1 and CDR2: SGHDT, YYEEEE. V gave up 3 bases and J gave up 6 bases; unmatched junction bases: 6.

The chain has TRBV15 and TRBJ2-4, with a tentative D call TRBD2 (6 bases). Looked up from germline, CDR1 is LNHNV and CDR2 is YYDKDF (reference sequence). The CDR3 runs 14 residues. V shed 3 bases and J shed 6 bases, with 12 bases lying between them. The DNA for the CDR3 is TGTGCCACCAGCAGTGACCCCGGGGGAAACATTCAGTACTTC. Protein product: CATSSDPGGNIQYF.

CDR3: CASSYSWGQNEKLFF. CDR3 nucleotides: TGTGCCAGCAGTTACTCGTGGGGACAGAATGAAAAACTGTTTTTT. The V and J genes are TRBV6-5 and TRBJ1-4; TRBD1 agrees at 7 bases. Trimming cost V 0 bases and J 5 bases; bases outside gene matches: 3. The germline CDR1 and CDR2 sequences are MNHEY and SVGAGI. The CDR3 contains 15 residues.

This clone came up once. The CDR3 loop reads CASSLPPGELFF. The CDR3 region has the DNA TGTGCCAGTAGTCTCCCCCCCGGGGAGCTGTTTTTT. The rearrangement uses TRBV19 and TRBJ2-2, with unresolved D. The CDR3 covers 12 residues. V was trimmed by 5 bases and J by 6 bases, leaving 7 bases between them. From germline, CDR1 is LNHDA and CDR2 SQIVND (reference sequence).

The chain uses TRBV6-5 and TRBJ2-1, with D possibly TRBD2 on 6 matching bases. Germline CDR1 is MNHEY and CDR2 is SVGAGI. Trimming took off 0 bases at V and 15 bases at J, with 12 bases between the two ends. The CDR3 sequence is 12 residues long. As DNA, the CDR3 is TGTGCCAGCAGTTACTCAGGTCAGGGAGGGTTCTTC. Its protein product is CASSYSGQGGFF.

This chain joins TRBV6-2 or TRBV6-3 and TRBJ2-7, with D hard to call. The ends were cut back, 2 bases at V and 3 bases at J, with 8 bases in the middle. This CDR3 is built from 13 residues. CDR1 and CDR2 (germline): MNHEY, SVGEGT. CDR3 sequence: CASSYGGNYEQYF. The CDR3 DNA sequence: TGTGCCAGCAGTTACGGCGGAAACTACGAGCAGTACTTC.

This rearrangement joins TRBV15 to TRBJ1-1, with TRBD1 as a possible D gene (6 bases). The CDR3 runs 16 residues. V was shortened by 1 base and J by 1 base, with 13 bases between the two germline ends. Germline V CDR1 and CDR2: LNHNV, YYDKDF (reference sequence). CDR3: CATSRVLQGPNTEAFF. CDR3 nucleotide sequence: TGTGCCACCAGCAGAGTTCTACAGGGACCGAACACTGAAGCTTTCTTT.

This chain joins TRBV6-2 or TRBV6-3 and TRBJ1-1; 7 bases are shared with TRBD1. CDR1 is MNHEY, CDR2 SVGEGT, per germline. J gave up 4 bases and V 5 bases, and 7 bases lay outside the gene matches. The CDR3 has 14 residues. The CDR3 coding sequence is TGTGCCAGCAGTCTACAGGGGCCTAGCACTGAAGCTTTCTTT. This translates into CASSLQGPSTEAFF.

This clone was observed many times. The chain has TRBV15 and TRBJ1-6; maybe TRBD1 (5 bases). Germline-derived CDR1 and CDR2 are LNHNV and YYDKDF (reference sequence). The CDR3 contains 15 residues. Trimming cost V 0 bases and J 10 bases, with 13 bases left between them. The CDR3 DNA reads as TGTGCCACCAGCAGAGAACGAGGGACTGGATCACCCCTCCACTTT. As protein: CATSRERGTGSPLHF.

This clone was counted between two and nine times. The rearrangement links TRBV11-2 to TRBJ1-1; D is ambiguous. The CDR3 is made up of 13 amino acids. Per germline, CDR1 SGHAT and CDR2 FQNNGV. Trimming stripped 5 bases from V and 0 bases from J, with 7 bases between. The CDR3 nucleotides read TGTGCCAGCAGCATAAATCTGAACACTGAAGCTTTCTTT. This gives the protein CASSINLNTEAFF.

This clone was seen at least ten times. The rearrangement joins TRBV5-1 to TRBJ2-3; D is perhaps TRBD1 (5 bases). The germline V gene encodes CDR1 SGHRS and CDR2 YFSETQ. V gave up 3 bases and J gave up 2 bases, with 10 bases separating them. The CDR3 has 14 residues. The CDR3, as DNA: TGCGCCAGCAGCTCTACAGGAGACACAGATACGCAGTATTTT. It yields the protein CASSSTGDTDTQYF.

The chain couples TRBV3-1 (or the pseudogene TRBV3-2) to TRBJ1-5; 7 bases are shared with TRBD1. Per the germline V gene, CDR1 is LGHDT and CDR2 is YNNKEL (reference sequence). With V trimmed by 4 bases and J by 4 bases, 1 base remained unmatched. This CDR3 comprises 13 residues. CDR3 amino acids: CASSRRGNQPQHF. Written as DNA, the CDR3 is TGTGCCAGCAGCCGCAGGGGGAATCAGCCCCAGCATTTT.

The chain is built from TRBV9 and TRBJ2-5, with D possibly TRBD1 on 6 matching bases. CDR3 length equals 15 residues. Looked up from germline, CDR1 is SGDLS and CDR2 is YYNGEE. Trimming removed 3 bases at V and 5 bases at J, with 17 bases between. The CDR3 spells CASSARDRQWETQYF. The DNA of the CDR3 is TGTGCCAGCAGCGCCAGAGACAGGCAGTGGGAGACCCAGTACTTC.

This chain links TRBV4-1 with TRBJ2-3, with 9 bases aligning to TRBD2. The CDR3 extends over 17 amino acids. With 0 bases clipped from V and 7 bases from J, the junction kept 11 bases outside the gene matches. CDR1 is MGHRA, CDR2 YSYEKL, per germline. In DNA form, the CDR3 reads TGCGCCAGCAGCCAAGAGATCCTAGCGGGAAGCACGTATACGCAGTATTTT. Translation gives CASSQEILAGSTYTQYF.

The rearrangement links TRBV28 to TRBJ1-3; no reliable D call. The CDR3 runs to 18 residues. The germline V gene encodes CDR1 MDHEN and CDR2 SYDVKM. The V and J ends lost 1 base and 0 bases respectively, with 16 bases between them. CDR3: CASSLSHRPTSSGNTIYF. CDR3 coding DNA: TGTGCCAGCAGTTTATCACACAGACCGACCAGCTCTGGAAACACCATATATTTT.

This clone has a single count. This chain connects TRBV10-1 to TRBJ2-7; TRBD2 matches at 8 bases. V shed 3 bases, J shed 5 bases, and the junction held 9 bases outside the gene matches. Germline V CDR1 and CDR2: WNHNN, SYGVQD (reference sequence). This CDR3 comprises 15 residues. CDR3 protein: CASSERESGSHEQYF. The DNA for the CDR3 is TGCGCCAGCAGTGAAAGAGAGAGCGGGAGCCACGAGCAGTACTTC.